A selection of T cell receptor beta chains follows, all from one sample in a study of cytomegalovirus exposure and HLA in healthy donors. TCRdb keeps only in-frame clones here, not all; method: immunoSEQ multiplex PCR. The sample spans roughly 120,000 clones; the ten largest clones claim over 2%. The specimen sequenced was PBMCs. The receptors here all came from a man aged 40-50 years in good health and CMV-seronegative. Both conserved end residues are part of each CDR3. The D gene is left open where the match is weak.

12,TRBJ2-7,TRBV29-1,-,CSVEGAVYEQYF,TGCAGCGTTGAAGGGGCAGTCTACGAGCAGTACTTC
13,TRBJ1-1,TRBV2,-,CASSASGVAEAFF,TGTGCCAGCAGTGCATCAGGGGTGGCTGAAGCTTTCTTT
14,TRBJ1-3,TRBV5-1,TRBD1,CASSLEGARDTIYF,TGCGCCAGCAGCTTGGAGGGGGCGCGAGACACCATATATTTT
15,TRBJ1-1,TRBV5-4,-,CASSLVSGVNTEAFF,TGTGCCAGCAGCTTGGTGTCCGGGGTGAACACTGAAGCTTTCTTT
14,TRBJ1-1,TRBV6-5,-,CASSYSIDGTEAFF,TGTGCCAGCAGTTACTCGATTGACGGGACTGAAGCTTTCTTT
17,TRBJ2-5,TRBV15,TRBD1,CATSRLRTGTRQETQYF,TGTGCCACCAGCAGACTCAGGACAGGGACGCGCCAAGAGACCCAGTACTTC
15,TRBJ2-7,TRBV2,TRBD2,CASSEGTSDFHEQYF,TGTGCCAGCAGTGAAGGGACTAGCGATTTTCACGAGCAGTACTTC
17,TRBJ2-7,TRBV4-2,TRBD2,CASSQESAGVSPWEQYF,TGTGCCAGCAGCCAAGAGTCGGCGGGAGTATCACCTTGGGAGCAGTACTTC
15,TRBJ2-1,TRBV6-5,TRBD1,CASRAGTGYDNEQFF,TGTGCCAGCAGAGCCGGGACAGGGTATGACAATGAGCAGTTCTTC
17,TRBJ2-6,TRBV6-4,TRBD1,CASSDTGVSSGANVLTF,TGTGCCAGCAGTGACACAGGGGTCAGCTCTGGGGCCAACGTCCTGACTTTC